These 2 T cell receptor beta chains were sequenced from one sample in a study of blood T cell repertoires in COVID-19. Assay: immunoSEQ multiplex PCR; the TCRdb copy retains only in-frame clones and omits some. Of some 700,000 clones in the sample, 80% to 90% were seen once. The sample taken for sequencing was peripheral blood. All receptors come from a woman aged 18-30 years with acute or convalescent COVID-19.

This rearrangement joins TRBV10-1 to TRBJ1-4, with D perhaps TRBD1 (5 bases). Germline CDR1 reads WNHNN; CDR2 reads SYGVQD (reference sequence). The CDR3 consists of 15 residues. The germline V and J ends were trimmed by 9 bases and 10 bases, with 24 bases remaining between them. The CDR3 region has the DNA TGCGCCAGTACCGCGGGGGGGAAAGGAAAATCAAAACTGTTTTTT. Amino acids: CASTAGGKGKSKLFF.

This rearrangement joins TRBV7-2 to TRBJ2-7, with 7 bases lining up with TRBD1. The ends lost 1 base at V and 9 bases at J; junction bases unmatched: 9. This CDR3 has 14 residues. Germline loops: CDR1 SGHTA, CDR2 FQGNSA. CDR3 coding DNA: TGTGCCAGCAGCTTAGGGACAGGCAGTGGAAGGCAGTACTTC. It is translated as CASSLGTGSGRQYF.